The sequence of this T cell receptor beta chain was determined in a study of radiotherapy plus CTLA-4 blockade in lung cancer. Study information: Disease control reached more than 25%, with objective responses in 15% to 20%.

Findings and caveats of the study: Alongside interferon-beta, early blood T cell clone dynamics were reportedly the best predictor of response. After treatment with radiotherapy plus ipilimumab, TCR clones that came from the tumor expanded in blood.

Germline lookup yields CDR1 MDHEN and CDR2 SYDVKM. The CDR3 loop spans 14 amino acids. Deletions cut 2 bases from V and 0 bases from J, with 6 bases between. Alongside CTLA-4 blockade with ipilimumab, patients with chemo-refractory metastatic non-small-cell lung cancer received focal radiation. Clones were sequenced by immunoSEQ multiplex PCR, and TCRdb holds only the in-frame ones, with some missing. The repertoire has roughly 24,000 clones, about 75% of them found once; the top ten carry 20% to 25%. As concerns this clone: Its antigen is undetermined.

This receptor was taken from a human donor with non-small cell lung cancer that progressed on radiotherapy plus ipilimumab. The gene calls are TRBV28 and TRBJ2-3; no reliable D call. Specimen: peripheral blood, collected from a patient treated with radiotherapy plus ipilimumab. The CDR3 DNA reads TGTGCCAGCAGTTTAGACCCTAGCACAGATACGCAGTATTTT. This gives the protein CASSLDPSTDTQYF.